This T cell receptor (beta chain) was profiled in a study of CD8 T cells in ankylosing spondylitis. The CDR3 loop spans 19 amino acids. Trimming stripped 5 bases from V and 2 bases from J, with 28 bases between. Looked up from germline, CDR1 is SGHVS and CDR2 is FQNEAQ. The table lists this clonotype with a few counts. The antigen remains undetermined. By quantitative 5'-RACE with molecular barcodes, the TCR beta libraries were made. TCRdb re-called the 5' RACE reads through MiXCR, storing one row per CDR3 protein. Of roughly 100,000 distinct CDR3 sequences listed, more than 20% are singletons. Whole-study findings and limits: Seemingly distinctive of ankylosing spondylitis blood was a TCR beta motif formed by eight highly homologous variants. In synovial fluid and blood from reactive arthritis, some motif variants were previously reported. Disease-associated clones were CD8+ and fairly uncommon in peripheral blood.

The V gene is TRBV7-8, the J gene TRBJ2-7; TRBD1 might be the D (6 bases). Sequences were obtained from synovial fluid, either unsorted or a sorted T cell fraction (not recorded which). This TCR was sampled from a male donor with ankylosing spondylitis. The CDR3 spells CASSRFIDPASDRAYEQYF. The CDR3 DNA reads TGTGCCAGCAGCCGGTTCATTGACCCAGCATCGGACAGAGCCTACGAGCAGTACTTC.